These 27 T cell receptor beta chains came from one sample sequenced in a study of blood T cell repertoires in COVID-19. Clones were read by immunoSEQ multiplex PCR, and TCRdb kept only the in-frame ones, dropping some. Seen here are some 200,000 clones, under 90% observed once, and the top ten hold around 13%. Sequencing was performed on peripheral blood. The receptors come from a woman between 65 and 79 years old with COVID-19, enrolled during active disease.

Written as DNA, the CDR3 is TGTGCCAGTAGCCCATCCGGCGGGGGGTTAGAGACCCAGTACTTC. Encoded protein: CASSPSGGGLETQYF. V is TRBV19 and J is TRBJ2-5, with 8 nucleotides matching TRBD2. Germline V CDR1 and CDR2: LNHDA, SQIVND (reference sequence). V was pared by 6 bases and J by 4 bases, with 10 bases of the junction left unmatched. This CDR3 has 15 amino acids. The complete variable domain, with remaining parts taken from reference TRBV19 and TRBJ2-5, reads DGGITQSPKYLFRKEGQNVTLSCEQNLNHDAMYWYRQDPGQGLRLIYYSQIVNDFQKGDIAEGYSVSREKKESFPLTVTSAQKNPTAFYLCASSPSGGGLETQYFGPGTRLLVL.

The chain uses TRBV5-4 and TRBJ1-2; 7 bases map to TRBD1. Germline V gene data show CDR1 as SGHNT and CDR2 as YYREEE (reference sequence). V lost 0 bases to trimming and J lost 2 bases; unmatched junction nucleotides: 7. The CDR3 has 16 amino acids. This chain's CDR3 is CASSLAPDRANYGYTF. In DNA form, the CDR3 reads TGTGCCAGCAGCTTGGCCCCCGACAGGGCCAACTATGGCTACACCTTC.

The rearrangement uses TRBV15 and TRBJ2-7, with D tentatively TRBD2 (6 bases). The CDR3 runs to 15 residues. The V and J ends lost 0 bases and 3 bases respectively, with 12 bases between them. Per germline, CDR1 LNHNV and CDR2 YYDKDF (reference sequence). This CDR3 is CATSRDPGDGYEQYF. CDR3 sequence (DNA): TGTGCCACCAGCAGAGATCCGGGGGATGGCTACGAGCAGTACTTC. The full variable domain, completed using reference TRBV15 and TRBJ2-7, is DAMVIQNPRYQVTQFGKPVTLSCSQTLNHNVMYWYQQKSSQAPKLLFHYYDKDFNNEADTPDNFQSRRPNTSFCFLDIRSPGLGDTAMYLCATSRDPGDGYEQYFGPGTRLTVT.

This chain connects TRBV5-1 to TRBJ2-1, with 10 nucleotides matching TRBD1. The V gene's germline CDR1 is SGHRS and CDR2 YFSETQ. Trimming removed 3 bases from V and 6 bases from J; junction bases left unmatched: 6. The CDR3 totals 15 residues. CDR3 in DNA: TGCGCCAGCAGCTGGTCCGGGACAGGGGTCAATGAGCAGTTCTTC. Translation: CASSWSGTGVNEQFF.

This CDR3 reads CASSLPSGTGDEKLFF. Written as DNA, the CDR3 is TGTGCCAGCTCACTTCCTTCCGGGACAGGGGATGAAAAACTGTTTTTT. This chain joins TRBV18 and TRBJ1-4; 10 nucleotides match TRBD1. CDR1 and CDR2 (germline): KGHSH, LQKENI. The CDR3 is 16 residues long. Trimming cost V 4 bases and J 6 bases; bases outside gene matches: 8.

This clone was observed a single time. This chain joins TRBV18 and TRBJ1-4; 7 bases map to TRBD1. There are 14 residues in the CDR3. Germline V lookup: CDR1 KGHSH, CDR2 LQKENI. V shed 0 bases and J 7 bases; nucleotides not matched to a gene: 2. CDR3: CASSPPGQSEKLFF. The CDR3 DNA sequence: TGTGCCAGCTCACCACCGGGACAGTCTGAAAAACTGTTTTTT.

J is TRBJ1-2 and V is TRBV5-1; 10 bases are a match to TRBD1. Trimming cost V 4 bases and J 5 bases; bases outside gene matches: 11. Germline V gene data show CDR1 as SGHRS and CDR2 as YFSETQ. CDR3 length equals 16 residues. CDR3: CASSTGTGDLGYGYTF. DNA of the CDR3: TGCGCCAGCAGCACAGGGACAGGGGATCTAGGGTATGGCTACACCTTC.

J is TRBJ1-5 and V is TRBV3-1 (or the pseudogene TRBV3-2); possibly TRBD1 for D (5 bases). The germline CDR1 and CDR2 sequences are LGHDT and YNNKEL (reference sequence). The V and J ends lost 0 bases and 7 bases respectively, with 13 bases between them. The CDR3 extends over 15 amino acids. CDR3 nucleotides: TGTGCCAGCAGCCAAGACCCCCTGGGGGGGCAGCCCCAGCATTTT. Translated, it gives CASSQDPLGGQPQHF.

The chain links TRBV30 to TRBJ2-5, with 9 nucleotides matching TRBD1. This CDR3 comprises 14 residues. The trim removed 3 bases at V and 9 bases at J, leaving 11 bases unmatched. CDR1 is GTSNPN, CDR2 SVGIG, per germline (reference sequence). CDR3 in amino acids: CAWSPGQGPGAQYF. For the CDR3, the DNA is TGTGCCTGGAGCCCAGGACAGGGGCCAGGGGCCCAGTACTTC.

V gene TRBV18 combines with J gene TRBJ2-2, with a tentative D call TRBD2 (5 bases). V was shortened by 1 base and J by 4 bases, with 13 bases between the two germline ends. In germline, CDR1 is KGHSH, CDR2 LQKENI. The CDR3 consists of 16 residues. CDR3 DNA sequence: TGTGCCAGCTCACCACTCCGGCTAGCAGGCACCGGGGAGCTGTTTTTT. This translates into CASSPLRLAGTGELFF.

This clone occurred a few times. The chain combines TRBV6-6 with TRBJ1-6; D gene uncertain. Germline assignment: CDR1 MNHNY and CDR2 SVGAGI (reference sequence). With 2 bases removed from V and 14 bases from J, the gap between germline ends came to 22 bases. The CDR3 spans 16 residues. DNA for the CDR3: TGTGCCAGCAGTTACCCCCTTGCAGGTATTCCAAGGACCCTCCACTTT. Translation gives CASSYPLAGIPRTLHF.

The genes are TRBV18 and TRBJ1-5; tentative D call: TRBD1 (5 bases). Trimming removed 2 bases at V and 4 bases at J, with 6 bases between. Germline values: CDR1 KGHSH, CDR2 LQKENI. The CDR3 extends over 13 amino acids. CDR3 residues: CASSPGANQPQHF. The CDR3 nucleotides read TGTGCCAGCTCACCAGGGGCGAATCAGCCCCAGCATTTT.

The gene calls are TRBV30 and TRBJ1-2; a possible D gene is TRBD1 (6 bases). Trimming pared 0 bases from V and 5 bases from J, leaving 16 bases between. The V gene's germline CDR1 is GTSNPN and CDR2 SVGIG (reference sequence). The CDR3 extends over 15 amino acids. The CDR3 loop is CAWSVPLDRLYGYTF. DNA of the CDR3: TGTGCCTGGAGTGTACCCCTAGACAGGTTGTATGGCTACACCTTC.

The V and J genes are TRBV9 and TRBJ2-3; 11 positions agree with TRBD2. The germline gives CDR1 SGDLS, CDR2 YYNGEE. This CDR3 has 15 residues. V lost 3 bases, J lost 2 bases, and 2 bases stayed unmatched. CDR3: CASSGTSGFTDTQYF. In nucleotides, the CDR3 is TGTGCCAGCAGCGGGACTAGCGGGTTCACAGATACGCAGTATTTT.

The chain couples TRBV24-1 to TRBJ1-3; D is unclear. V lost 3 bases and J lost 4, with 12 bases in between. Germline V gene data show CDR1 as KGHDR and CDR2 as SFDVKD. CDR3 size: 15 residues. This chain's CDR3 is CATSDPQTRGNTIYF. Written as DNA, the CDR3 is TGTGCCACCAGTGATCCGCAGACACGAGGAAACACCATATATTTT.

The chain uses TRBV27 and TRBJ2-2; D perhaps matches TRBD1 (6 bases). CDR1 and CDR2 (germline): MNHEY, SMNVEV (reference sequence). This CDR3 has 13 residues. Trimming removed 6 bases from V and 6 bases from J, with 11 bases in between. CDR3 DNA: TGTGCCAGCAGCAATCCAGGGGCCGGGGAGCTGTTTTTT. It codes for CASSNPGAGELFF.

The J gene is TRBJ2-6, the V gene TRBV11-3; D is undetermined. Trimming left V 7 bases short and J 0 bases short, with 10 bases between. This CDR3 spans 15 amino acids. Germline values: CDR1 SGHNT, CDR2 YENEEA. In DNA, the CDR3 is TGTGCCAGCATCTTCGAGAGCTCTGGGGCCAACGTCCTGACTTTC. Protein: CASIFESSGANVLTF.

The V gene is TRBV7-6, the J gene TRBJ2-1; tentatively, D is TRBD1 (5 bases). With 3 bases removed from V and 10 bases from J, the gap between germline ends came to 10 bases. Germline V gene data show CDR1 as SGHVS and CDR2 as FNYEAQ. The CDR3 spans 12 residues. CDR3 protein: CASSFAGQEQFF. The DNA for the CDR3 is TGTGCCAGCAGCTTTGCAGGACAAGAGCAGTTCTTC.

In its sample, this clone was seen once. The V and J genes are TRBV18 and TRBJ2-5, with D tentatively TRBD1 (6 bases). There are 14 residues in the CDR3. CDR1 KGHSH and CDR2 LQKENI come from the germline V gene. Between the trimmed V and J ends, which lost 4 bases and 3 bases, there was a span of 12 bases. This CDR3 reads CASSQQGDKETQYF. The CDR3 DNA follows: TGTGCCAGCTCACAACAGGGAGATAAAGAGACCCAGTACTTC.

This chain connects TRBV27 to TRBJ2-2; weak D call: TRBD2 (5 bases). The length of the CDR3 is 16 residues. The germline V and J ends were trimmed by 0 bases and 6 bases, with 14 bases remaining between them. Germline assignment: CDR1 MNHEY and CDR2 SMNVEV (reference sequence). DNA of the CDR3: TGTGCCAGCAGTTTATCTACGGGGATCGGCCCCGGGGAGCTGTTTTTT. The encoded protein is CASSLSTGIGPGELFF.

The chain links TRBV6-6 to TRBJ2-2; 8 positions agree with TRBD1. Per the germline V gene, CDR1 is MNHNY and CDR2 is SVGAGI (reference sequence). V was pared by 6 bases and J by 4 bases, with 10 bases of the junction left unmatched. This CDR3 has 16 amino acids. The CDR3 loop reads CASRTGQGVRTGELFF. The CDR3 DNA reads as TGTGCCAGCAGGACCGGACAGGGCGTTCGCACCGGGGAGCTGTTTTTT.

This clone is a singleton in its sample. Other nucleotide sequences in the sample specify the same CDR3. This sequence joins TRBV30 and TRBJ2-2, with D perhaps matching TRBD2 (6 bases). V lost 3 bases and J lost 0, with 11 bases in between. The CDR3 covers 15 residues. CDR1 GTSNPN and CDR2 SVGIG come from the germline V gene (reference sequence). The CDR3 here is CAWSVGGANTGELFF. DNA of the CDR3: TGTGCCTGGAGCGTTGGCGGGGCGAACACCGGGGAGCTGTTTTTT.

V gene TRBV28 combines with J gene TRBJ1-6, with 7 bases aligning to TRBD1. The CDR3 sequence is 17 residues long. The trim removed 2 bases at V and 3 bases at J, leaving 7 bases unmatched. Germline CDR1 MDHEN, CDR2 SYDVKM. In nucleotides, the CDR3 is TGTGCCAGCAGTTTAGGGGCGGCAGGGGGCTATAATTCACCCCTCCACTTT. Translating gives CASSLGAAGGYNSPLHF.

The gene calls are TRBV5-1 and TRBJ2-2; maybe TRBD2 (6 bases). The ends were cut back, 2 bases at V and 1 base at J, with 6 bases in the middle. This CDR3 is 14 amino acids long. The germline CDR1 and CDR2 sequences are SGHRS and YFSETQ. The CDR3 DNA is TGCGCCAGCAGCTTTAGCGGGAACACCGGGGAGCTGTTTTTT. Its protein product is CASSFSGNTGELFF.

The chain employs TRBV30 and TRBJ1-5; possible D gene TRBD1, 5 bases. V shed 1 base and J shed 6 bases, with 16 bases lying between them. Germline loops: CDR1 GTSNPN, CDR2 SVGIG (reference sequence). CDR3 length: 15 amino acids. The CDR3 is CAWSAGQGFSQPQHF. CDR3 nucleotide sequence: TGTGCCTGGAGTGCGGGTCAGGGTTTTAGTCAGCCCCAGCATTTT. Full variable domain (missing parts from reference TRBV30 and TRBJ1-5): SQTIHQWPATLVQPVGSPLSLECTVEGTSNPNLYWYRQAAGRGLQLLFYSVGIGQISSEVPQNLSASRPQDRQFILSSKKLLLSDSGFYLCAWSAGQGFSQPQHFGDGTRLSIL.

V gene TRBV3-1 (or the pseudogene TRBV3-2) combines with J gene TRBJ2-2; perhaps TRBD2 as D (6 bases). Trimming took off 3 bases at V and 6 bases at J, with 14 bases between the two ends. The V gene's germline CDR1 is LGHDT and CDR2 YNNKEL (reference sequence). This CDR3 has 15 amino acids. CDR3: CASSQGGLPAGELFF. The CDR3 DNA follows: TGTGCCAGCAGCCAGGGGGGACTTCCCGCCGGGGAGCTGTTTTTT.

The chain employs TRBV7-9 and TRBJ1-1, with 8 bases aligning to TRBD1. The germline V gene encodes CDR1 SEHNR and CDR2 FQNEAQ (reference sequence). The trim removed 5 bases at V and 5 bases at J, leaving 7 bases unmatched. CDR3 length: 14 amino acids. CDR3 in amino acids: CASSLKTGETEAFF. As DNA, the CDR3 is TGTGCCAGCAGCCTTAAGACAGGGGAAACTGAAGCTTTCTTT.